This is a list of T cell receptor beta chains from one sample in a study of Ad26.COV2.S vaccination and SARS-CoV-2 variants. Repertoires were generated with immunoSEQ multiplex PCR, while TCRdb's copy carries only in-frame clones and drops some. The repertoire holds roughly 350,000 clones, with roughly 87% as singletons. This specimen consisted of peripheral blood, obtained in a trial of Ad26.COV2.S vaccine versus placebo. The receptors shown here come from a person aged 18-65 years who received the Ad26.COV2.S COVID-19 vaccine or a placebo. The CDR3 runs from the conserved cysteine through the conserved F or W. A D gene is named only where the DNA matches it firmly. Some rows mark clone size as missing; the rest say once, few, many or name a class of expanded clone.

clone_size j_call d_call v_call cdr3_nt cdr3_aa
. TRBJ2-7 TRBD1 TRBV5-4 TGTGCCAGCAGCTTGCAGGGGGCCTACGAGCAGTACTTC CASSLQGAYEQYF
. TRBJ2-5 . TRBV2 TGTGCCAGCAATAGAGGGGAAGAGACCCAGTACTTC CASNRGEETQYF
. TRBJ2-7 . TRBV15 TGTGCCACCAGCAGAGTGGGGTTGAACTACGAGCAGTACTTC CATSRVGLNYEQYF
few TRBJ2-3 TRBD1 TRBV27 TGTGCCAGCAGACCGGGACAGGGGGTGAGCACAGATACGCAGTATTTT CASRPGQGVSTDTQYF
. TRBJ1-1 . TRBV7-9 TGTGCCAGCAGCGTAATGAACACTGAAGCTTTCTTT CASSVMNTEAFF
. TRBJ2-2 TRBD2 TRBV4-1 TGCGCCAGCAGCCAAGGTCCGGGACTAGCGGGGGCAAACACCGGGGAGCTGTTTTTT CASSQGPGLAGANTGELFF
. TRBJ2-1 TRBD2 TRBV5-1 TGCGCCACCCGGGCTAGCGGGGGGGTGGATGAGCAGTTCTTC CATRASGGVDEQFF
few TRBJ1-5 TRBD1 TRBV19 TGTGCCAGTAGTCCACGATCCGGGACAGGGGAAGTAAGCAATCAGCCCCAGCATTTT CASSPRSGTGEVSNQPQHF
. TRBJ2-2 TRBD1 TRBV15 TGTGCCACCAGAATTCCCGGGACAGGAGGAACCGGGGAGCTGTTTTTT CATRIPGTGGTGELFF
. TRBJ1-1 . TRBV4-3 TGCGCCAGCAGCCAAGATAACAGGGATGGAGCTTTCTTT CASSQDNRDGAFF
. TRBJ1-1 . TRBV11-2 TGTGCCAGCAGCTTAGGGCAGGGCTCAATGAACACTGAAGCTTTCTTT CASSLGQGSMNTEAFF
. TRBJ1-5 TRBD1 TRBV30 TGTGCCTGGAGTTCCGGGACAGCTAACAATCAGCCCCAGCATTTT CAWSSGTANNQPQHF
once TRBJ1-2 TRBD1 TRBV5-1 TGCGCCAGCAGCCCTAATCCGGGACAGGGGAACTATGGCTACACCTTC CASSPNPGQGNYGYTF
once TRBJ1-6 . TRBV3-1/TRBV3-2 TGTGCCAGCAGCCAAGAGGCAGGGGTAAGAAATTCACCCCTCCACTTT CASSQEAGVRNSPLHF
once TRBJ2-7 TRBD2 TRBV6-5 TGTGCCAGCAGTCGCGGGACTAACGAGCAGTACTTC CASSRGTNEQYF
. TRBJ1-1 . TRBV6-2/TRBV6-3 TGTGCCAGCAGTCCCAGGGCCATGAACACTGAAGCTTTCTTT CASSPRAMNTEAFF
. TRBJ2-3 . TRBV3-1/TRBV3-2 TGTGCCAGCAGCCGCCAGACGTTAACTAGCTCCACAGATACGCAGTATTTT CASSRQTLTSSTDTQYF
once TRBJ2-5 . TRBV5-1 TGCGCCAGCAGCTTGTCTAGTCCGGGGATCGCGGAGACCCAGTACTTC CASSLSSPGIAETQYF
. TRBJ2-7 TRBD2 TRBV9 TGTGCCAGCAGCATGCGGGGGGGGACAGCGCTCTACGAGCAGTACTTC CASSMRGGTALYEQYF
once TRBJ1-6 . TRBV19 TGTGCCAGTAGTAGATCAAACAGGGTTTTGAATTCACCCCTCCACTTT CASSRSNRVLNSPLHF
. TRBJ2-7 . TRBV2 TGTGCCAGCAGTGAAGCGTCAGGCGGTGTGGACGAGCAGTACTTC CASSEASGGVDEQYF
. TRBJ2-3 . TRBV12-3/TRBV12-4 TGTGCCAGCAGTAAAATACGCACAGATACGCAGTATTTT CASSKIRTDTQYF
. TRBJ2-5 . TRBV5-4 TGTGCCAGCAGCTCCGGTAGCCACCGGGAGACCCAGTACTTC CASSSGSHRETQYF
. TRBJ1-1 TRBD1 TRBV7-8 TGTGCCAGCAGCCAACAGGGGGCGAACACTGAAGCTTTCTTT CASSQQGANTEAFF
. TRBJ1-4 . TRBV12-5 TGTGCTAGTGGTTTGGCGCATGAACTGTTTTTT CASGLAHELFF
. TRBJ2-5 TRBD1 TRBV6-6 TGTGCCAGCAGTTACTCCAGACAGGGGGAGACCCAGTACTTC CASSYSRQGETQYF
. TRBJ2-2 . TRBV7-9 TGTGCCAGCAGCTCTCGGACAGACTACACCGGGGAGCTGTTTTTT CASSSRTDYTGELFF
once TRBJ1-5 . TRBV2 TGTGCCAGCAGTGAAAGTGAAGGGCTTAACAGCAATCAGCCCCAGCATTTT CASSESEGLNSNQPQHF
. TRBJ1-2 TRBD1 TRBV5-6 TGTGCCAGCAGTTCCGGGACAGAATTTTATGGCTACACCTTC CASSSGTEFYGYTF
. TRBJ1-1 . TRBV5-1 TGCGCCAGCAGCTTGGCGGCCTCTAGGGCTGAAGCTTTCTTT CASSLAASRAEAFF
. TRBJ1-1 . TRBV6-2/TRBV6-3 TGTGCCAGCAGTGTCAGGGGTTTGAACACTGAAGCTTTCTTT CASSVRGLNTEAFF
. TRBJ1-5 . TRBV2 TGTGCCAGCAGTGAAGTAAGGGCAGGCCGTAGGAATCAGCCCCAGCATTTT CASSEVRAGRRNQPQHF
. TRBJ2-7 . TRBV27 TGTGCCAGCAGTTCGGGTCAGGGGTCCTACGAGCAGTACTTC CASSSGQGSYEQYF
. TRBJ2-1 . TRBV6-5 TGTGCCAGCAGCCGGGAACAGTACAATGAGCAGTTCTTC CASSREQYNEQFF
. TRBJ1-5 . TRBV6-6 TGTGCCAGCAGTTCGGCCTTTTCAGACTATCAGCCCCAGCATTTT CASSSAFSDYQPQHF
. TRBJ2-5 . TRBV5-5 TGTGCCAGCAGCTTGGCCGCGGGAGAGACCCAGTACTTC CASSLAAGETQYF
. TRBJ2-6 . TRBV19 TGTGCCAGTAGTCCAGCGAACTCTGGGGCCAACGTCCTGACTTTC CASSPANSGANVLTF
once TRBJ2-1 . TRBV15 TGTGCCACCAGCAGAGAACAGGGTGGTGAGCAGTTCTTC CATSREQGGEQFF
. TRBJ1-1 . TRBV6-5 TGTGCCAGCAGTCCGATCGGGACTGAAGCTTTCTTT CASSPIGTEAFF
. TRBJ2-7 . TRBV5-1 TGCGCCAGCAGCGCAAGCGGGACAGGCCCTACACGGCAGTACTTC CASSASGTGPTRQYF
. TRBJ1-3 . TRBV6-5 TGTGCCAGCAGTTCGGCGGCACTCTCTGGAAACACCATATATTTT CASSSAALSGNTIYF
. TRBJ2-5 . TRBV9 TGTGCCAGCAGCGTAGGGACTACCCAAGAGACCCAGTACTTC CASSVGTTQETQYF
. TRBJ2-7 . TRBV5-5 TGTGCCAGCAGCTTGGCCTTGACAGGTAGCTCCTACGAGCAGTACTTC CASSLALTGSSYEQYF
. TRBJ1-2 TRBD1 TRBV5-1 TGCGCCAGCAGCTTGAACAGGGGAGACTATGGCTACACCTTC CASSLNRGDYGYTF
. TRBJ1-2 . TRBV12-3/TRBV12-4 TGTGCCAGCAGTCGGAGTAGTTATGGCTACACCTTC CASSRSSYGYTF
. TRBJ2-1 . TRBV4-1 TGCGCCAGCAGCCAGTACCAGGGACCCAATGAGCAGTTCTTC CASSQYQGPNEQFF
once TRBJ2-6 . TRBV7-6 TGTGCCAGCAGCCCCACAGGGTTTGGGGCCAACGTCCTGACTTTC CASSPTGFGANVLTF
. TRBJ2-1 . TRBV5-5 TGTGCCAGCAGCCCCGCAACCTACAATGAGCAGTTCTTC CASSPATYNEQFF
once TRBJ2-1 . TRBV30 TGTGCCTGGAGTTGGGGTAGGAATGAGCAGTTCTTC CAWSWGRNEQFF
. TRBJ2-7 . TRBV4-1 TGCGCCAGCAGCCAAGCCCCCACCCGAACAGATAACTACGAGCAGTACTTC CASSQAPTRTDNYEQYF